This record concerns one T cell receptor beta chain sequence. Its antigen is currently not known. Within one base of it there is no much larger clone, and no base qualities were kept. The CDR3, cysteine through phenylalanine, is 15 amino acids long. Kept here is only the CDR3 DNA, which spans 45 bases and is read in frame from base 1. V is clipped by 6 bases and J by 4 bases, and the sequence between their germline boundaries is 15 bases long. As encoded in the germline V gene, CDR1 is SGHDN while CDR2 is FVKESK. These data belong to a study of siplizumab effects on memory and regulatory T cells (dated by TCRdb to between 2018 and 2020). Background on the whole study: The study examined how the anti-CD2 antibody siplizumab affects alloreactive T-cell subsets in allogeneic mixed lymphocyte reactions built from human PBMCs.

Results the study describes overall, beyond this receptor: Because sequences at frequencies below about 10^-5 were poorly captured, only a minor fraction of alloreactive clones could be mapped back to unstimulated subsets. Siplizumab significantly reduced the cumulative frequency of alloreactive sequences traceable to unstimulated CD4+ memory T cells. Unstimulated naive T cells appeared more diverse than memory T cells, and naive cells seemed to contribute substantially to the alloresponse. Of the alloreactive CD4+ clones that could be mapped, the Treg-derived share averaged about 67% with siplizumab compared with around 25% in control reactions. No functional confirmation was obtained for the suppressive function of proliferating Tregs from siplizumab cultures. For roughly 80-96% of proliferating CD4+ or CD8+ clones, no naive or memory phenotype could be assigned.

Library preparation was by the immunoSEQ multiplex PCR assay. Each sample had 85,000 to 100,000 TCR templates assayed by the deep sequencing platform. Genomic DNA extracted from sorted T cells was used for TCRbeta CDR3 sequencing. In the paper's pipeline: The R programming language was used for clonal analysis of the TCRbeta CDR3 data. Comparing unstimulated samples against CFSE-low samples taken after the reaction was how alloreactive CD4+ and CD8+ clones were defined. Regulatory or non-regulatory origin of alloreactive CD4+ clones was assigned by matching sequences to the sorted unstimulated Treg and non-Treg repertoires. Held by TCRdb, this immuneACCESS table contains in-frame sequences only and omits some clones. Under half of the omission traces to an unresolved V gene where checked; the cause of the rest is unknown. For V, J and clone size, that table is used; D and trimming come from the DNA. For this sample there are approximately 100,000 clones; 85% to 95% appear just once. The ten largest make up 0.62% of the sample.

Sorted unstimulated T cells and proliferating T cells recovered from mixed lymphocyte reactions underwent TCRbeta CDR3 sequencing. Fresh whole blood from fewer than twelve HLA-typed healthy donors was used to isolate PBMCs. Unstimulated CD4+ regulatory T cells were FACS-sorted to map the origin of alloreactive clones. The specimen was Tregs sorted from blood. Here the chain combines TRBV14 and TRBJ1-4; the D gene remains uncertain. The source is a human donor in good health. The encoded CDR3 is CASRRTGRDNEKLFF. The nucleotide sequence is TGTGCCAGCAGACGGACGGGCAGAGATAATGAAAAACTGTTTTTT.